This T cell receptor (beta chain) was sequenced in a study of T cells in localized non-small cell lung cancer. V lost 5 bases and J lost 5; bases outside the gene matches: 9. CDR1 is MNHNS, CDR2 SASEGT, per germline. CDR3 size: 15 residues. General study findings and limits: Higher T cell density in the blood was associated with longer overall survival, whereas higher adjacent-lung clonality associated with shorter survival. Maximal T cell clonality occurred in uninvolved adjacent lung, with tumor ranking below it.

Worth noting for this clone: Its antigen remains unknown.

Data came from immunoSEQ multiplex PCR; TCRdb stores just in-frame clones and leaves some out. The sample includes about 39,000 clones, around 79% of them seen just once. The chain recombines TRBV6-1 with TRBJ2-1, with 7 bases fitting TRBD1. The sample in question was PBMCs, obtained before any cancer treatment. The sequence was obtained from a woman aged 35 to 69 with stage II squamous cell lung carcinoma. The CDR3 DNA reads as TGTGCCAGCAGTCCCCTATACGGACAGGACAATGAGCAGTTCTTC. It encodes CASSPLYGQDNEQFF.